A selection of T cell receptor beta chains follows, all from one sample in a study of blood T cell repertoires in COVID-19. The assay was immunoSEQ multiplex PCR, and TCRdb's table has in-frame clones only and misses some. The data contain around 140,000 clones, about 79% of them singletons. The sequencing input was peripheral blood. These receptors all come from a man in his fifties or sixties with active or convalescent COVID-19. Each CDR3 is given with its conserved first and last residue. A D gene is named only where the DNA matches it firmly.

D gene: NA; J gene: TRBJ1-4; V gene: TRBV6-5; CDR3 protein: CASMVARANEKLFF; CDR3 DNA: TGTGCCAGCATGGTCGCCCGAGCTAATGAAAAACTGTTTTTT
D gene: NA; J gene: TRBJ1-6; V gene: TRBV6-5; CDR3 protein: CASSYIQGPDSPLHF; CDR3 DNA: TGTGCCAGCAGTTACATACAGGGCCCCGATTCACCCCTCCACTTT
D gene: NA; J gene: TRBJ1-1; V gene: TRBV3-1/TRBV3-2; CDR3 protein: CASSQGKQGTMNTEAFF; CDR3 DNA: TGTGCCAGCAGCCAAGGTAAGCAGGGGACCATGAACACTGAAGCTTTCTTT
D gene: NA; J gene: TRBJ2-1; V gene: TRBV3-1/TRBV3-2; CDR3 protein: CASSYDRRTYNEQFF; CDR3 DNA: TGTGCCAGCAGCTACGACAGGAGAACCTACAATGAGCAGTTCTTC
D gene: TRBD1; J gene: TRBJ1-1; V gene: TRBV15; CDR3 protein: CATSRDRTGTEAFF; CDR3 DNA: TGTGCCACCAGCAGAGATAGGACAGGAACTGAAGCTTTCTTT
D gene: TRBD2; J gene: TRBJ2-3; V gene: TRBV5-6; CDR3 protein: CASSWLAGGTDTQYF; CDR3 DNA: TGTGCCAGCAGCTGGTTAGCGGGAGGCACAGATACGCAGTATTTT
D gene: NA; J gene: TRBJ1-2; V gene: TRBV29-1; CDR3 protein: CSVRELYGYTF; CDR3 DNA: TGCAGCGTGCGGGAACTCTATGGCTACACCTTC
D gene: NA; J gene: TRBJ1-5; V gene: TRBV6-2/TRBV6-3; CDR3 protein: CASSPTTLDQPQHF; CDR3 DNA: TGTGCCAGCAGCCCAACGACACTAGATCAGCCCCAGCATTTT
D gene: NA; J gene: TRBJ1-5; V gene: TRBV19; CDR3 protein: CASSIPPIQPQHF; CDR3 DNA: TGTGCCAGTAGTATCCCCCCTATTCAGCCCCAGCATTTT
D gene: NA; J gene: TRBJ1-6; V gene: TRBV3-1/TRBV3-2; CDR3 protein: CASSQGLGDSPLHF; CDR3 DNA: TGTGCCAGCAGCCAAGGATTAGGGGATTCACCCCTCCACTTT
D gene: TRBD1; J gene: TRBJ1-1; V gene: TRBV5-5; CDR3 protein: CASSKGALDTEAFF; CDR3 DNA: TGTGCCAGCAGTAAGGGGGCGCTGGACACTGAAGCTTTCTTT
D gene: NA; J gene: TRBJ1-1; V gene: TRBV18; CDR3 protein: CASSSAVKNTEAFF; CDR3 DNA: TGTGCCAGCTCATCCGCAGTCAAGAACACTGAAGCTTTCTTT
D gene: NA; J gene: TRBJ2-1; V gene: TRBV24-1; CDR3 protein: CATVYNNEQFF; CDR3 DNA: TGTGCCACCGTGTACAACAATGAGCAGTTCTTC
D gene: NA; J gene: TRBJ2-2; V gene: TRBV5-1; CDR3 protein: CASSLRQGRDTGELFF; CDR3 DNA: TGCGCCAGCAGCTTGCGACAGGGGAGGGACACCGGGGAGCTGTTTTTT
D gene: TRBD2; J gene: TRBJ2-3; V gene: TRBV5-1; CDR3 protein: CASSLADAGGGDTQYF; CDR3 DNA: TGCGCCAGCAGCTTGGCTGATGCGGGAGGCGGAGATACGCAGTATTTT
D gene: NA; J gene: TRBJ2-6; V gene: TRBV6-2/TRBV6-3; CDR3 protein: CASSPPSGESGANVLTF; CDR3 DNA: TGTGCCAGCAGTCCCCCCTCCGGGGAATCTGGGGCCAACGTCCTGACTTTC
D gene: NA; J gene: TRBJ1-1; V gene: TRBV6-6; CDR3 protein: CASSYSAGTSNTEAFF; CDR3 DNA: TGTGCCAGCAGTTACTCGGCCGGGACATCGAACACTGAAGCTTTCTTT